These 20 T cell receptor beta chains were all obtained from the same sample, sequenced in a study of cytomegalovirus exposure and HLA in healthy donors (dated by TCRdb to the late 2010s). To prepare the library, the immunoSEQ multiplex PCR assay was applied. TCRdb took over this immuneACCESS table, retaining in-frame rearrangements with V and J assigned. Such tables are incomplete; in checked studies, under half of the missing clones stem from an unresolved V gene, and the remainder is unexplained. The sample table contains about 160,000 clones; only one count was recorded for approximately 87% of them. 5.7% of the sample is in the top ten clones. The sequencing sample was made of PBMCs. The receptors come from a woman in her twenties or thirties in good health and CMV-seronegative.

This clone is a singleton in its sample. The chain recombines TRBV11-2 with TRBJ2-3; D not certain. From germline, CDR1 is SGHAT and CDR2 FQNNGV. V lost 2 bases, J lost 2 bases, and 11 bases lay in between. This CDR3 is built from 15 residues. The CDR3 loop is CASSLRFRPTDTQYF. For the CDR3, the DNA is TGTGCCAGCAGCTTAAGGTTTCGACCCACAGATACGCAGTATTTT.

This sequence joins TRBV2 and TRBJ1-1; D call uncertain. Germline CDR1 and CDR2: SNHLY and FYNNEI. The CDR3 is 13 residues long. Trimming took 1 base from V and 1 from J, leaving 4 bases between them. The DNA of the CDR3 is TGTGCCAGCAGTGAAGGAGGGAACACTGAAGCTTTCTTT. Encoded protein: CASSEGGNTEAFF.

The gene calls are TRBV5-1 and TRBJ2-5, with TRBD2 matching 10 bases. V shed 3 bases, J shed 1 base, and the junction held 3 bases outside the gene matches. Germline V lookup: CDR1 SGHRS, CDR2 YFSETQ. The length of the CDR3 is 15 residues. CDR3 residues: CASSWTSGVQETQYF. CDR3 coding DNA: TGCGCCAGCAGCTGGACTAGCGGTGTCCAAGAGACCCAGTACTTC.

The J gene is TRBJ2-7, the V gene TRBV7-3; D tentatively fits TRBD1 or TRBD2 (5 bases each). With 2 bases removed from V and 6 bases from J, the gap between germline ends came to 8 bases. This CDR3 contains 12 residues. In germline, CDR1 is SGHTA, CDR2 FQGTGA. CDR3 coding DNA: TGTGCCAGCAGCTTAGAGGGGTCCGAGCAGTACTTC. The encoded protein is CASSLEGSEQYF.

This chain joins TRBV5-6 and TRBJ2-1; D not certain. Germline lookup yields CDR1 SGHDT and CDR2 YYEEEE. The CDR3 sequence is 15 residues long. V was pared by 0 bases and J by 4 bases, with 11 bases between. CDR3 amino acids: CASSLAETGYNEQFF. The CDR3 DNA follows: TGTGCCAGCAGCTTGGCCGAGACTGGTTACAATGAGCAGTTCTTC.

The table lists this clone with a few counts. The chain is built from TRBV11-2 and TRBJ1-1, with D tentatively TRBD1 (5 bases). V lost 5 bases to trimming and J lost 10 bases, with 17 bases between them. Per germline, CDR1 SGHAT and CDR2 FQNNGV. This CDR3 is 13 amino acids long. The CDR3 protein is CASSPGPPQGAFF. CDR3 coding DNA: TGTGCCAGCAGCCCGGGACCGCCGCAGGGAGCTTTCTTT.

The genes are TRBV15 and TRBJ1-4; TRBD1 might be the D (5 bases). Germline CDR1 reads LNHNV; CDR2 reads YYDKDF (reference sequence). The CDR3 is 12 amino acids. Trimming cost V 7 bases and J 5 bases, with 8 bases left between them. The CDR3 DNA is TGTGCCACCACGGGGGGAAATGAAAAACTGTTTTTT. Translating it yields CATTGGNEKLFF.

This chain links TRBV4-3 with TRBJ2-7; a weak D match, TRBD1 (8 bases). Trimming took off 0 bases at V and 3 bases at J, with 15 bases between the two ends. Germline V CDR1 and CDR2: LGHNA, YSLEER. The CDR3 totals 16 residues. This CDR3 reads CASSQEPSGTGYEQYF. The CDR3, as DNA: TGCGCCAGCAGCCAAGAGCCCAGCGGGACAGGCTACGAGCAGTACTTC.

This rearrangement joins TRBV28 to TRBJ1-5, with D unresolved. Germline CDR1 and CDR2: MDHEN and SYDVKM. The germline V and J ends were trimmed by 2 bases and 1 base, with 6 bases remaining between them. This CDR3 is 14 amino acids long. In DNA form, the CDR3 reads TGTGCCAGCAGTTTAGATATGAGCAATCAGCCCCAGCATTTT. Protein: CASSLDMSNQPQHF.

The V gene is TRBV5-4, the J gene TRBJ2-7; D is perhaps TRBD1 (5 bases). The length of the CDR3 is 15 residues. Germline V gene lookup returns CDR1 SGHNT and CDR2 YYREEE (reference sequence). Deletions cut 0 bases from V and 6 bases from J, with 16 bases between. The CDR3 protein is CASSLVELGRGEQYF. The CDR3 DNA follows: TGTGCCAGCAGCTTGGTCGAGCTGGGAAGGGGCGAGCAGTACTTC.

This clone was counted between two and nine times. V usage is TRBV27 and J usage is TRBJ2-7; 8 bases are a match to TRBD2. This CDR3 spans 15 amino acids. V shed 4 bases, J shed 2 bases, and the junction held 7 bases outside the gene matches. Germline CDR1 and CDR2: MNHEY and SMNVEV (reference sequence). The CDR3 protein is CASSSGAGATYEQYF. Written as DNA, the CDR3 is TGTGCCAGCAGTTCCGGAGCGGGAGCTACCTACGAGCAGTACTTC.

The chain carries TRBV11-1 and TRBJ2-2, with D uncertain. The V gene lost 1 base and the J gene lost 2 bases, with 11 bases spanning the gap. This CDR3 spans 16 amino acids. Germline V gene sequence: CDR1 SGHAT, CDR2 FQDESV (reference sequence). The chain's CDR3 is CASSLEARSNTGELFF. CDR3 coding DNA: TGTGCCAGCAGCTTAGAGGCTCGAAGTAACACCGGGGAGCTGTTTTTT.

The rearrangement uses TRBV19 and TRBJ2-7; D tentatively reads TRBD1 or TRBD2 (5 bases each). V was trimmed by 9 bases and J by 3 bases, leaving 18 bases between them. Germline CDR1 LNHDA, CDR2 SQIVND (reference sequence). The CDR3 has 14 residues. The CDR3 region has the DNA TGTGCCAGCCGACCTGGGGACGGACTCTACGAGCAGTACTTC. As protein: CASRPGDGLYEQYF.

V gene TRBV4-1 combines with J gene TRBJ2-3; D may be TRBD1 (6 bases). In germline, CDR1 is MGHRA, CDR2 YSYEKL. V dropped 3 bases and J dropped 2 bases, with 15 bases sitting between them. This CDR3 has 16 amino acids. CDR3 DNA sequence: TGCGCCAGCAGCCACTCGGGACACGAGCACACAGATACGCAGTATTTT. It encodes CASSHSGHEHTDTQYF.

The rearrangement uses TRBV7-2 and TRBJ1-1; 10 bases agree with TRBD1. In germline, CDR1 is SGHTA, CDR2 FQGNSA. V shed 5 bases and J 5 bases; nucleotides not matched to a gene: 11. The CDR3 sequence is 16 residues long. CDR3 region: CASSRRPGQGRTEAFF. CDR3 nucleotide sequence: TGTGCCAGCAGCCGTCGCCCGGGACAGGGGAGGACTGAAGCTTTCTTT.

This clone has a single count. The chain recombines TRBV18 with TRBJ2-5; a possible D gene is TRBD1 (6 bases). Trimming shortened V by 1 base and J by 2 bases, and 11 bases separated the two germline ends. This CDR3 contains 15 residues. Germline CDR1 reads KGHSH; CDR2 reads LQKENI. CDR3 sequence (DNA): TGTGCCAGCTCACCACTACAGGGTGTACAAGAGACCCAGTACTTC. It is translated as CASSPLQGVQETQYF.

J is TRBJ2-7 and V is TRBV7-8; TRBD2 matches at 11 bases. Unmatched junction bases numbered 6, after V lost 2 bases and J lost 6 bases. Germline-derived CDR1 and CDR2 are SGHVS and FQNEAQ. The CDR3 totals 15 residues. DNA for the CDR3: TGTGCCAGCAGCTTAAGTAGCGGGAGGGTGTCCGAGCAGTACTTC. It specifies CASSLSSGRVSEQYF.

This clone was observed a single time. The chain joins TRBV10-3 to TRBJ1-2, with D possibly matching TRBD1 (5 bases). There are 12 residues in the CDR3. The germline gives CDR1 ENHRY, CDR2 SYGVKD. V lost 6 bases, J lost 8 bases, and 13 bases lay in between. CDR3 DNA: TGTGCCATCAGGGGGACGTGGGAAGGCTACACCTTC. Protein sequence: CAIRGTWEGYTF.

The gene calls are TRBV5-1 and TRBJ2-7; D is uncertain. Germline V gives CDR1 SGHRS, CDR2 YFSETQ. The CDR3 runs to 12 residues. The V end lost 5 bases, the J end lost 1 base, and 7 bases lay between the germline ends. The CDR3 DNA sequence: TGCGCCAGCAGTAAAGGGTCCTACGAGCAGTACTTC. Its translation: CASSKGSYEQYF.

The chain is built from TRBV5-1 and TRBJ2-5; 7 bases match TRBD2. Germline values: CDR1 SGHRS, CDR2 YFSETQ. V trimming: 4 bases; J trimming: 1 base; junction bases outside the gene matches: 10. The CDR3 extends over 16 amino acids. CDR3 sequence (DNA): TGCGCCAGCAGCCCCCGGGGCGGGGGACGCCAAGAGACCCAGTACTTC. It codes for CASSPRGGGRQETQYF.